Listed below are T cell receptor beta chains from one sample, sequenced in a study of T cell repertoires in cytomegalovirus infection. Their antigens are not known. In TCRdb, the reads were re-called with MiXCR into one record per CDR3 protein. This sample has approximately 340,000 distinct CDR3 sequences, with under 35% found just once. The input for sequencing was cultured PBMCs, taken from culture after CMV antigen stimulation. Receptors were obtained from a human donor in good health (CMV status not recorded). Some clones in this sample may be carry-over from other donors' samples. Each CDR3 is given with its conserved first and last residue. Each record gives: J gene, V gene, D gene, clone size, CDR3 protein, CDR3 DNA. D genes are given only for firm matches. A clone size is listed for some rows: how often the clone was seen (once, few, many), or a class if it is expanded.

TRBJ1-1 | TRBV10-3 | - | few | CAISDRETGFF | TGTGCCATCAGTGACAGGGAGACAGGTTTCTTT
TRBJ2-2 | TRBV7-2 | TRBD2 | - | CASSFSGRFAGELFF | TGTGCCAGCAGCTTTAGCGGGAGGTTTGCCGGGGAGCTGTTTTTT
TRBJ2-7 | TRBV13 | TRBD2 | once | CASSLGPRGRPVEQYF | TGTGCCAGCAGCTTAGGCCCGCGGGGGAGGCCAGTAGAGCAGTACTTC
TRBJ2-1 | TRBV2 | - | few | CASSFSRGAGDEQFF | TGTGCCAGCAGCTTTTCTCGGGGGGCTGGTGATGAGCAGTTCTTC
TRBJ2-7 | TRBV6-1 | - | few | CASSEGRRQQYF | TGTGCCAGCAGTGAAGGGCGGCGGCAGCAGTACTTC
TRBJ1-2 | TRBV12-3/TRBV12-4 | - | once | CASSLSLAGETRGYTF | TGTGCCAGCAGTTTATCGTTGGCAGGGGAGACTAGAGGCTACACCTTC
TRBJ2-7 | TRBV7-9 | TRBD2 | - | CASSFRSGNSSYEQYF | TGTGCCAGCAGCTTCCGTAGCGGGAATAGCTCCTACGAGCAGTACTTC
TRBJ1-1 | TRBV7-8 | - | - | CASSLGFSGRGSTEAFF | TGTGCCAGCAGCTTAGGATTTTCAGGGAGGGGAAGCACTGAAGCTTTCTTT
TRBJ2-3 | TRBV7-4 | - | - | CASSSRPGDTQYF | TGTGCCAGCAGCTCGAGACCCGGGGATACGCAGTATTTT
TRBJ1-5 | TRBV2 | - | few | CASSAGPDQPQHF | TGTGCCAGCAGTGCGGGCCCCGATCAGCCCCAGCATTTT
TRBJ2-2 | TRBV2 | - | - | CAIIGVKTGELFF | TGTGCCATCATAGGGGTGAAGACCGGGGAGCTGTTTTTT
TRBJ2-7 | TRBV28 | TRBD1 | - | CAVRTGTSYEQYF | TGCGCCGTTAGGACAGGGACGTCCTACGAGCAGTACTTC
TRBJ2-1 | TRBV10-3 | - | - | CAIPGVANYNEQFF | TGTGCCATACCCGGAGTAGCAAACTACAATGAGCAGTTCTTC
TRBJ1-2 | TRBV5-5 | - | - | CASSLRHSGSRFNGYTF | TGTGCCAGCAGCTTAAGACACTCGGGTTCCAGGTTTAATGGCTACACCTTC
TRBJ2-7 | TRBV20-1 | - | - | CSARDPVRAYEQYF | TGCAGTGCTAGGGACCCCGTTAGAGCCTACGAGCAGTACTTC
TRBJ2-7 | TRBV7-6 | TRBD2 | few | CASSPSGRAGSYEQYF | TGTGCCAGCAGCCCTAGCGGGAGGGCCGGGTCCTACGAGCAGTACTTC
TRBJ2-2 | TRBV20-1 | TRBD1 | few | CSASGQGVNTGELFF | TGCAGTGCTAGCGGTCAGGGGGTGAACACCGGGGAGCTGTTTTTT
TRBJ2-1 | TRBV12-3/TRBV12-4 | - | few | CASSRLGYNEQFF | TGTGCCAGCAGCCGCCTAGGCTACAATGAGCAGTTCTTC
TRBJ2-1 | TRBV27 | - | few | CASSPPGLIYNEQFF | TGTGCCAGCAGTCCCCCGGGACTCATATACAATGAGCAGTTCTTC
TRBJ2-1 | TRBV20-1 | - | few | CSARPPGLAEQFF | TGCAGTGCTAGGCCTCCTGGCTTAGCTGAGCAGTTCTTC
TRBJ2-5 | TRBV5-1 | TRBD1 | - | CASALRQGRFQETQYF | TGCGCCAGCGCCCTGAGACAGGGGCGCTTTCAAGAGACCCAGTACTTC
TRBJ2-1 | TRBV6-1 | - | - | CATNREYNEQFF | TGTGCCACCAACAGGGAGTACAATGAGCAGTTCTTC
TRBJ2-1 | TRBV7-7 | - | - | CASSLVLNNEQFF | TGTGCTAGCAGCTTAGTTCTCAACAATGAGCAGTTCTTC
TRBJ2-2 | TRBV6-1 | - | - | CASSVTMNTGELFF | TGTGCCAGCAGTGTGACCATGAACACCGGGGAGCTGTTTTTT
TRBJ2-2 | TRBV7-4 | TRBD2 | - | CASSFRLAGGPNTGELFF | TGTGCCAGCAGCTTCAGACTAGCGGGGGGCCCGAACACCGGGGAGCTGTTTTTT
TRBJ1-5 | TRBV19 | - | many | CASSPGLSNQPQHF | TGTGCCAGCAGCCCCGGGTTGAGCAATCAGCCCCAGCATTTT
TRBJ1-5 | TRBV7-3 | - | few | CASSLDFNQPQHF | TGTGCCAGCAGCTTGGATTTTAATCAGCCCCAGCATTTT
TRBJ2-5 | TRBV6-5 | - | - | CASSEHRSETQYF | TGTGCCAGCAGCGAACACCGATCGGAGACCCAGTACTTC
TRBJ2-3 | TRBV7-3 | - | few | CASSPSGRDTQYF | TGTGCCAGCAGCCCCTCCGGGCGGGATACGCAGTATTTT
TRBJ2-1 | TRBV6-6 | TRBD2 | few | CASTYGGTSSNEQFF | TGTGCCAGCACCTATGGGGGGACTAGCTCGAATGAGCAGTTCTTC
TRBJ1-1 | TRBV7-6 | - | - | CASSSGRTRRAFF | TGTGCCAGCAGCTCCGGACGGACGAGAAGAGCTTTCTTT
TRBJ2-6 | TRBV4-1 | - | - | CASSQAIRAGANVLTF | TGCGCCAGCAGCCAAGCGATAAGGGCTGGGGCCAACGTCCTGACTTTC
TRBJ2-5 | TRBV11-2 | - | - | CASSLSDGGQETQYF | TGTGCCAGCAGCTTATCCGATGGGGGACAAGAGACCCAGTACTTC
TRBJ2-1 | TRBV12-3/TRBV12-4 | TRBD1 | - | CASRPGTGLYNEQFF | TGTGCCAGCAGACCCGGGACAGGGCTCTACAATGAGCAGTTCTTC
TRBJ1-1 | TRBV7-6 | - | few | CASSLGGTYTEAFF | TGTGCCAGCAGCTTGGGGGGGACTTACACTGAAGCTTTCTTT
TRBJ1-1 | TRBV5-4 | TRBD1 | few | CASSSSQGARTEAFF | TGTGCCAGCAGCTCGAGTCAGGGGGCAAGGACTGAAGCTTTCTTT
TRBJ2-2 | TRBV10-2 | TRBD1 | few | CARMGTGNPGELFF | TGCGCCAGGATGGGGACAGGGAACCCCGGGGAGCTGTTTTTT
TRBJ1-4 | TRBV6-5 | - | few | CASSYSKGFNEKLFF | TGTGCCAGCAGTTACTCCAAGGGTTTCAATGAAAAACTGTTTTTT
TRBJ2-7 | TRBV10-3 | TRBD1 | few | CAISDRDRGEQYF | TGTGCCATCAGTGACCGGGACAGGGGCGAGCAGTACTTC
TRBJ2-1 | TRBV12-3/TRBV12-4 | TRBD2 | few | CASRNSGGAYEQFF | TGTGCCAGCAGGAATAGCGGGGGGGCCTATGAGCAGTTCTTC
TRBJ1-1 | TRBV10-2 | - | - | CASSTPQGYTEAFF | TGCGCCAGCAGTACCCCCCAGGGATACACTGAAGCTTTCTTT
TRBJ2-5 | TRBV7-2 | TRBD2 | - | CASTPGGAGETQYF | TGTGCCAGCACCCCGGGAGGGGCAGGGGAGACCCAGTACTTC
TRBJ1-2 | TRBV20-1 | - | - | CSAGGRVGYTF | TGCAGTGCCGGGGGCAGGGTCGGCTACACCTTC
TRBJ2-5 | TRBV29-1 | - | - | CSVEGLETQYF | TGCAGCGTTGAGGGCCTGGAGACCCAGTACTTC
TRBJ1-5 | TRBV19 | TRBD1 | - | CASSSGQGLRIHGNQPQHF | TGTGCCAGTAGTAGTGGACAGGGCCTACGGATTCATGGCAATCAGCCCCAGCATTTT